The clone carrying this T cell receptor (beta chain) came up many times. What it binds is unknown. This entry comes from a study of blood T cells in healthy people across ages. Through a sample-barcoded 5' primer and a J-beta primer mix, a second PCR was run for 7 to 11 cycles. A single record per CDR3 protein comes from TCRdb applying MiXCR to the 5' RACE reads. The sample includes around 1.7 million distinct CDR3 sequences, 28% of them seen just once. Overall study results and limits: Fewer expanded clones and more diversity marked long-lived versus aged donors. The authors considered diversity estimates from one million T cells to be underestimates.

Looked up from germline, CDR1 is LNHDA and CDR2 is SQIVND (reference sequence). The CDR3 runs 16 residues. Trimming took 7 bases from V and 2 from J, leaving 15 bases between them. The V and J genes are TRBV19 and TRBJ2-6, with a tentative D call TRBD2 (6 bases). The sequence was collected from a woman younger than 45 in good health. The sequenced sample consisted of blood. Here the CDR3 DNA reads TGTGCCAGTACCTATGTGGGGGGTGCTGGGGCCAACGTCCTGACTTTC. Residues: CASTYVGGAGANVLTF.